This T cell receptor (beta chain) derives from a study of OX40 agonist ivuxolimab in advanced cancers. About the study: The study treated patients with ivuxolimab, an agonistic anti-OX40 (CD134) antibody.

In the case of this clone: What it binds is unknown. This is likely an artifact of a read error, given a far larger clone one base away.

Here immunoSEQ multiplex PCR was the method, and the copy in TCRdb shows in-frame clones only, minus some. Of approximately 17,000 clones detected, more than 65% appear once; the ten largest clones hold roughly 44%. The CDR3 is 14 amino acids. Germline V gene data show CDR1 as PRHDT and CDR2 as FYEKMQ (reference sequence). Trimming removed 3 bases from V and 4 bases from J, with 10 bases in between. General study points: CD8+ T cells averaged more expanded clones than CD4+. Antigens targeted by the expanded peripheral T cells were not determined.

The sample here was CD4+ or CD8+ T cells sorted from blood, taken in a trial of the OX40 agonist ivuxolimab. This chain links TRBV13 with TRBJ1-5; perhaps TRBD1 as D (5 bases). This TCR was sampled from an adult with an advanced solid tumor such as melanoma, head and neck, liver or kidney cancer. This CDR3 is CASSLEAGNQPQHF. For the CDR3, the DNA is TGTGCCAGCAGCTTGGAGGCAGGGAATCAGCCCCAGCATTTT.